This T cell receptor (beta chain) stems from a study of vaccination and CD4 T cells after COVID-19. This clonotype was seen only a few times. The target antigen is unknown. Time point: late sampling 161 to 241 days after vaccination in a few convalescent patients. The sample's treatment: roughly 11-day PBMC culture with coronavirus spike peptide pools or control peptides (ViraFEST assay). This CDR3 has 11 residues. V lost 1 base to trimming and J lost 7 bases, with 4 bases between them. Germline V CDR1 and CDR2: SEHNR, FQNEAQ (reference sequence). An Oncomine TCR Beta short-read assay was used to sequence the DNA from cultured CD4+ T cells. TCRdb fed the PCR reads into MiXCR, producing one record per CDR3 protein. The top ten clones hold approximately 16% of a sample with 15,000 or so distinct CDR3 sequences, 54% of them seen once.

This material consisted of CD4+ T cells from blood, cultured in vitro, taken about 7 months after SARS-CoV-2 vaccination. This TCR was sampled from a human donor who had recovered from COVID-19. The rearrangement uses TRBV7-9 and TRBJ2-5; D remains unclear. The CDR3 is CASSLGVTQYF. The CDR3 nucleotides read TGTGCCAGCAGCTTAGGGGTGACCCAGTACTTC.